These 5 T cell receptor beta chains originate from one sample sequenced in a study of blood T cells in healthy people across ages. The authors ran a second PCR of roughly 6 to 12 cycles using a sample-barcoded 5' primer and a J-beta primer mix. TCRdb reanalysed the 5' RACE reads using MiXCR and keeps one entry per CDR3 protein. Of some 750,000 distinct CDR3 sequences detected, about a fifth appear once; the ten largest clones hold approximately 20%. Input material: blood. The receptors originated from a man aged 70 or older in good health.

In DNA, the CDR3 is TGTGCCAGCAGCCAACATACGGCGGTAGCGGGAGAAAATGAGCAGTTCTTC. It specifies CASSQHTAVAGENEQFF. This chain uses TRBV7-3 with TRBJ2-1, with 9 bases aligning to TRBD2. V lost 5 bases to trimming and J lost 7 bases; unmatched junction nucleotides: 15. This CDR3 is built from 17 residues. From germline, CDR1 is SGHTA and CDR2 FQGTGA.

In its sample, this clonotype was seen once. V usage is TRBV20-1 and J usage is TRBJ2-7; D ambiguous. The CDR3 is made up of 13 amino acids. Trimming pared 1 base from V and 1 base from J, leaving 8 bases between. Germline values: CDR1 DFQATT, CDR2 SNEGSKA (reference sequence). Here the CDR3 DNA reads TGCAGTGCTAGAGCGAGCGCTTCCTACGAGCAGTACTTC. Its translation is CSARASASYEQYF.

The chain employs TRBV12-3 or TRBV12-4 and TRBJ2-3; no reliable D call. The CDR3 has 13 residues. The V end lost 6 bases, the J end lost 4 bases, and 11 bases lay between the germline ends. DNA of the CDR3: TGTGCCAGCAGAGGCCCTTGGGCAGATACGCAGTATTTT. The encoded protein is CASRGPWADTQYF.

This clonotype was seen more than once but under ten times. The chain couples TRBV6-2 or TRBV6-3 to TRBJ1-5, with D tentatively TRBD1 (5 bases). V lost 4 bases, J lost 6 bases, and 10 bases lay in between. CDR3 length: 13 amino acids. Germline loops: CDR1 MNHEY, CDR2 SVGEGT. The chain's CDR3 is CASSWTSAQPQHF. The CDR3 DNA is TGTGCCAGCAGTTGGACAAGTGCTCAGCCCCAGCATTTT.

This chain joins TRBV12-3 or TRBV12-4 and TRBJ1-6, with unresolved D. The CDR3 is made up of 15 amino acids. The ends were cut back, 5 bases at V and 8 bases at J, with 16 bases in the middle. For the CDR3, the DNA is TGTGCCAGCAGTCCTACGACGGGCGGACATTCACCCCTCCACTTT. Protein sequence: CASSPTTGGHSPLHF.